These 25 T cell receptor beta chains originate from one sample sequenced in a study of blood T cells in healthy people across ages (dated by TCRdb to the mid-2010s). Receptor amplification or capture employed 5' RACE. Data came from an Illumina HiSeq 2500. The second PCR ran for about 6 to 11 cycles and used a J-beta primer mix along with a sample-barcoded 5' primer. TCRdb redid the processing of the public reads, applying fastp at Q25 and MiXCR, and retained in-frame beta chains. Each entry is one CDR3 protein sequence, shown with its most common DNA and genes. The sample includes about 730,000 distinct CDR3 sequences, with more than 40% observed a single time. Of the sample, approximately 22% is held by the ten largest clones. Sequencing used blood. The receptors come from a woman in her sixties in good health.

This clonotype appeared a few times. This chain links TRBV7-2 with TRBJ2-1; 12 bases line up with TRBD2. Germline V gene sequence: CDR1 SGHTA, CDR2 FQGNSA. The CDR3 runs to 16 residues. Germline trimming cut 4 bases from V and 1 base from J; bases unmatched to any gene: 2. Here the CDR3 DNA reads TGTGCCAGCAGCTACGGGACTAGCGGGTCCTACAATGAGCAGTTCTTC. Translation gives CASSYGTSGSYNEQFF.

The J gene is TRBJ2-7, the V gene TRBV7-3, with D perhaps TRBD2 (6 bases). The DNA end is more similar to TRBJ2-5, so the J call may be wrong. CDR3 size: 14 residues. Germline CDR1 reads SGHTA; CDR2 reads FQGTGA. The CDR3: CASSPAGTPQTQYF. In DNA form, the CDR3 reads TGTGCCAGCAGCCCCGCAGGGACTCCCCAGACCCAGTACTTC.

The chain combines TRBV11-2 with TRBJ2-5; the D gene could be TRBD1 or TRBD2 (7 bases each). Trimming left V 0 bases short and J 5 bases short, with 10 bases between. Germline values: CDR1 SGHAT, CDR2 FQNNGV. The CDR3 runs to 14 residues. CDR3 in amino acids: CASSLDQGGETQYF. CDR3 nucleotides: TGTGCCAGCAGCTTAGACCAGGGGGGGGAGACCCAGTACTTC.

V is TRBV6-5 and J is TRBJ2-5, with D maybe TRBD2 (5 bases). V lost 2 bases and J 13 bases, leaving 11 bases between the germline ends. The germline CDR1 and CDR2 sequences are MNHEY and SVGAGI. CDR3 length: 11 residues. The CDR3 DNA reads as TGTGCCAGCAGTTACGAGGGAACTACGTACTTC. Translation: CASSYEGTTYF.

The J gene is TRBJ2-5, the V gene TRBV18, with 9 bases matching TRBD2. V gave up 3 bases and J gave up 0 bases; unmatched junction bases: 8. This CDR3 has 17 amino acids. Per germline, CDR1 KGHSH and CDR2 LQKENI. DNA of the CDR3: TGTGCCAGCTCACCCGTCCCTAGCGGGGCTTACCAAGAGACCCAGTACTTC. Amino acid sequence: CASSPVPSGAYQETQYF. Complete variable domain (other parts from reference TRBV18 and TRBJ2-5): NAGVMQNPRHLVRRRGQEARLRCSPMKGHSHVYWYRQLPEEGLKFMVYLQKENIIDESGMPKERFSAEFPKEGPSILRIQQVVRGDSAAYFCASSPVPSGAYQETQYFGPGTRLLVL.

Only a few counts were recorded for this clonotype. This chain joins TRBV6-2 or TRBV6-3 and TRBJ2-1, with D perhaps matching TRBD2 (6 bases). Trimming took 0 bases from V and 0 from J, leaving 18 bases between them. Germline assignment: CDR1 MNHEY and CDR2 SVGEGT. The CDR3 has 19 residues. CDR3 sequence (DNA): TGTGCCAGCAGTTACTCGATTTCGGCTAGCGCGAGCTCCTACAATGAGCAGTTCTTC. It is translated as CASSYSISASASSYNEQFF.

The V call is TRBV12-3 or TRBV12-4, the J call TRBJ2-3; 13 positions agree with TRBD2. The CDR3 is made up of 19 amino acids. Trimming at V came to 2 bases and at J to 6 bases, leaving 14 bases not matched to a gene. In DNA form, the CDR3 reads TGTGCCAGCAGTTTAATAAGGAGAGGACTAGCGGGAGATGTGGATACGCAGTATTTT. Protein: CASSLIRRGLAGDVDTQYF.

The rearrangement links TRBV18 to TRBJ2-1, with D perhaps matching TRBD2 (5 bases). With the DNA end fitting TRBJ2-7 better, the J assignment may be wrong. This CDR3 spans 15 amino acids. CDR1 KGHSH and CDR2 LQKENI come from the germline V gene. The DNA for the CDR3 is TGTGCCAGCTCTCCATTGGGAGTTTCCTACAATGAGCAGTACTTC. This encodes CASSPLGVSYNEQYF.

This clonotype came up a few times. The chain has TRBV7-9 and TRBJ2-3, with 7 bases matching TRBD2. The J segment lost 5 bases and the V segment lost 5 bases, leaving 16 bases of the junction unmatched. The germline V gene encodes CDR1 SEHNR and CDR2 FQNEAQ (reference sequence). The CDR3 runs 17 residues. CDR3 region: CASSPRARERGGDTQYF. The CDR3 nucleotides are TGTGCCAGCAGCCCCCGCGCGCGGGAGCGCGGGGGAGATACGCAGTATTTT.

V is TRBV5-5 and J is TRBJ2-1; TRBD2 aligns across 11 bases. The CDR3 runs 16 residues. Trimming at V came to 4 bases and at J to 4 bases, leaving 7 bases not matched to a gene. From germline, CDR1 is SGHKS and CDR2 YYEKEE (reference sequence). DNA of the CDR3: TGTGCCAGCAGCCCAATGGCTAGCGGGGGGTACAATGAGCAGTTCTTC. Its translation: CASSPMASGGYNEQFF.

This clonotype turned up a few times. This chain connects TRBV7-6 to TRBJ2-1; TRBD1 matches at 11 bases. TRBJ2-7 matches the DNA end more closely, so the J call is doubtful. The CDR3 sequence is 18 residues long. CDR1 and CDR2 from the germline V gene are SGHVS and FNYEAQ. The CDR3 loop is CASSLADRGTGGYNEQYF. The DNA for the CDR3 is TGTGCCAGCAGCTTAGCGGATAGGGGGACAGGGGGGTACAATGAGCAGTACTTC.

This clonotype was seen repeatedly, ten times or more. V usage is TRBV28 and J usage is TRBJ2-5; the match to TRBD1 covers 9 bases. The V gene's germline CDR1 is MDHEN and CDR2 SYDVKM. This CDR3 is built from 14 residues. V trimming: 7 bases; J trimming: 5 bases; junction bases outside the gene matches: 8. CDR3: CASMGTGRSETQYF. CDR3 sequence (DNA): TGTGCCAGCATGGGGACAGGGAGGTCCGAGACCCAGTACTTC.

This clonotype was detected a few times. V is TRBV7-2 and J is TRBJ1-2, with D maybe TRBD1 (6 bases). This CDR3 spans 12 amino acids. V lost 7 bases and J lost 4, with 10 bases in between. Germline-derived CDR1 and CDR2 are SGHTA and FQGNSA. The CDR3 here is CASNTGSYGYTF. The CDR3 DNA sequence: TGTGCCAGCAACACAGGGTCCTATGGCTACACCTTC.

This rearrangement joins TRBV27 to TRBJ2-7; TRBD1 matches 9 bases. The V gene end was trimmed by 5 bases and the J gene end by 5 bases; junction bases not matched to a gene: 10. CDR1 MNHEY and CDR2 SMNVEV come from the germline V gene (reference sequence). CDR3 length: 15 amino acids. CDR3 sequence reads: CASSPYRTGVDEQYF. The CDR3 DNA reads TGTGCCAGCAGTCCCTACCGGACAGGGGTCGACGAGCAGTACTTC.

This chain uses TRBV10-3 with TRBJ2-4; 9 nucleotides match TRBD2. The better agreement between TRBJ2-5 and the DNA end casts doubt on the J call. Germline assignment: CDR1 ENHRY and CDR2 SYGVKD. This CDR3 spans 13 amino acids. The chain's CDR3 is CAASSGGPETQYF. For the CDR3, the DNA is TGTGCCGCCAGTAGCGGGGGTCCAGAGACCCAGTACTTC.

V gene TRBV10-3 combines with J gene TRBJ2-2; TRBD1 might be the D (5 bases). The V and J ends lost 7 bases and 5 bases respectively, with 11 bases between them. The germline gives CDR1 ENHRY, CDR2 SYGVKD. The CDR3 totals 13 residues. This CDR3 reads CAIIHRQTGELFF. Written as DNA, the CDR3 is TGTGCCATCATTCATAGACAGACCGGGGAGCTGTTTTTT.

This clonotype showed up just a few times. This may arise from a read error, as a much more abundant clone is one base away. V and J are TRBV7-3 and TRBJ2-1; D assignment may be TRBD1 or TRBD2 (5 bases each). The DNA end favors TRBJ2-7, so the J call may be wrong. The CDR3 is 15 residues long. Germline CDR1 is SGHTA and CDR2 is FQGTGA. CDR3 region: CASSPDRGSYNEQYF. In nucleotides, the CDR3 is TGTGCCAGCAGCCCAGACAGAGGGTCCTACAATGAGCAGTACTTC.

To note about this clonotype: Relative to the germline gene, one junction end is altered; a read error may explain this. This chain connects TRBV6-1 to TRBJ2-3, with a weak D call TRBD2 (5 bases). The CDR3 is 16 amino acids. Germline lookup yields CDR1 MNHNS and CDR2 SASEGT. CDR3 sequence (DNA): TGTGCCAGCAGTGATTGGCCGGTACCTAGCATAGATACGCAGTATTTT. This encodes CASSDWPVPSIDTQYF.

The chain employs TRBV14 and TRBJ2-1; D not resolved. This CDR3 is 11 amino acids long. V shed 3 bases and J shed 7 bases, with 4 bases lying between them. Germline values: CDR1 SGHDN, CDR2 FVKESK. The CDR3 here is CASSHFNEQFF. CDR3 coding DNA: TGTGCCAGCAGCCACTTTAATGAGCAGTTCTTC.

This clonotype came up a few times. The chain carries TRBV7-9 and TRBJ1-1, with a tentative D call TRBD1 (6 bases). The V and J ends lost 5 bases and 1 base respectively, with 11 bases between them. Germline lookup yields CDR1 SEHNR and CDR2 FQNEAQ (reference sequence). This CDR3 has 14 amino acids. CDR3 amino acids: CASSPGQRNTEAFF. The DNA for the CDR3 is TGTGCCAGCAGCCCCGGACAGCGGAACACTGAAGCTTTCTTT.

In this sample, this clonotype turned up a few times. V usage is TRBV7-8 and J usage is TRBJ2-1, with D perhaps TRBD1 or TRBD2 (5 bases each). The CDR3 is 21 residues long. Germline CDR1 reads SGHVS; CDR2 reads FQNEAQ. V lost 3 bases to trimming and J lost 3 bases, with 30 bases between them. The CDR3 region has the DNA TGTGCCAGCAGCTTCCTTTGGGACGAGAAGGGGCTAGCCCTCAACTACAATGAGCAGTTCTTC. Its protein is CASSFLWDEKGLALNYNEQFF. Full variable domain (outside the CDR3, taken from reference TRBV7-8 and TRBJ2-1): GAGVSQSPRYKVAKRGQDVALRCDPISGHVSLFWYQQALGQGPEFLTYFQNEAQLDKSGLPSDRFFAERPEGSVSTLKIQRTQQEDSAVYLCASSFLWDEKGLALNYNEQFFGPGTRLTVL.

This rearrangement joins TRBV11-2 to TRBJ2-1; the D gene could be TRBD1 or TRBD2 (5 bases each). This CDR3 has 13 residues. The germline V gene encodes CDR1 SGHAT and CDR2 FQNNGV. The V end was cut by 5 bases, the J end by 9 bases, with 14 bases between. The CDR3 DNA sequence: TGTGCCAGCAGCATGGGGCGAGGGAGTGAGCAGTTCTTC. This gives the protein CASSMGRGSEQFF.

The genes are TRBV20-1 and TRBJ1-2; no definite D call. V shed 0 bases and J shed 4 bases, with 15 bases lying between them. Per germline, CDR1 DFQATT and CDR2 SNEGSKA (reference sequence). The CDR3 spans 15 residues. DNA of the CDR3: TGCAGTGCTAGAGATATCCGAGGCAGCTCCTATGGCTACACCTTC. Translated: CSARDIRGSSYGYTF.

CDR3 sequence (DNA): TGTGCCAGCTCACCACCGGCTAGCGAAGGGGAGACCCAGTACTTC. This encodes CASSPPASEGETQYF. J is TRBJ2-5 and V is TRBV18; D perhaps matches TRBD2 (6 bases). The CDR3 runs 15 residues. V shed 0 bases and J shed 5 bases, with 13 bases lying between them. Germline V gene sequence: CDR1 KGHSH, CDR2 LQKENI.

The chain joins TRBV4-3 to TRBJ1-1; no clear D. The CDR3 consists of 14 residues. Trimming took 0 bases from V and 4 from J, leaving 9 bases between them. CDR1 is LGHNA and CDR2 is YSLEER in the germline V gene. CDR3 region: CASSQDWAGTEAFF. CDR3 bases: TGCGCCAGCAGCCAAGATTGGGCGGGCACTGAAGCTTTCTTT.